The 3 T cell receptor beta chains below all came from one sample that was sequenced in a study of cytomegalovirus exposure and HLA in healthy donors. The PCR employed 60 Vbeta primers together with 13 Jbeta primers. TCRdb's table, derived via immunoSEQ multiplex PCR, lists solely in-frame clones and lacks some. The table has around 30,000 clones, roughly 44% seen once; the top ten hold just under 2%. Sequenced: PBMCs. These receptors all stem from a woman in her 50s in good health and CMV-seronegative.

The chain recombines TRBV18 with TRBJ2-7; TRBD2 is a possible D gene (6 bases). There are 12 residues in the CDR3. The germline gives CDR1 KGHSH, CDR2 LQKENI. The V gene lost 6 bases and the J gene lost 3 bases, with 9 bases spanning the gap. Written as DNA, the CDR3 is TGTGCCAGCTCCCAGGGAGGCTACGAGCAGTACTTC. Residues: CASSQGGYEQYF. The complete variable domain, with remaining parts taken from reference TRBV18 and TRBJ2-7, reads NAGVMQNPRHLVRRRGQEARLRCSPMKGHSHVYWYRQLPEEGLKFMVYLQKENIIDESGMPKERFSAEFPKEGPSILRIQQVVRGDSAAYFCASSQGGYEQYFGPGTRLTVT.

This clone is medium-sized in the sample. The identical CDR3 is also encoded by other nucleotide sequences in the sample. The chain employs TRBV5-5 and TRBJ1-2, with D possibly being TRBD1 (5 bases). Germline-derived CDR1 and CDR2 are SGHKS and YYEKEE (reference sequence). Trimming took off 0 bases at V and 8 bases at J, with 11 bases between the two ends. There are 13 residues in the CDR3. CDR3 loop: CASSLEAGKGYTF. CDR3 nucleotides: TGTGCCAGCAGCTTGGAAGCAGGGAAAGGCTACACCTTC.

This chain joins TRBV10-1 and TRBJ1-3; D possibly corresponds to TRBD1 (6 bases). CDR1 is WNHNN and CDR2 is SYGVQD in the germline V gene (reference sequence). This CDR3 contains 18 residues. The ends were cut back, 3 bases at V and 0 bases at J, with 18 bases in the middle. The CDR3 nucleotides read TGCGCCAGCAGTGAAGGCAGGGGCCTGACCTCCTCTGGAAACACCATATATTTT. As protein: CASSEGRGLTSSGNTIYF.